This entry features one T cell receptor beta chain sequence. The target antigen is unknown. Clones were read by immunoSEQ multiplex PCR, and TCRdb kept only the in-frame ones, dropping some. The sample records 2 million to 2.5 million clones, approximately 93% being singletons. The record originates from a study of shared clonotypes between healthy human individuals. Overall study results and limits: Relative to clonotypes present in all four donors, those not shared had lower generation probabilities.

Sequenced material: naive CD4+ T cells from PBMCs. Subset indicated: CD45RA+ positively selected. This TCR came from a young man in good health. Some clones in this sample may be carry-over from other donors' samples.

The CDR3 nucleotides are TGTGCCAGCAGTCTCGACAGGGGGCAGTTCTTC. Its translation: CASSLDRGQFF. The chain carries TRBV28 and TRBJ2-1; 8 nucleotides line up with TRBD1. The CDR3 consists of 11 residues. Trimming removed 5 bases from V and 12 bases from J; junction bases left unmatched: 3. Germline lookup yields CDR1 MDHEN and CDR2 SYDVKM.